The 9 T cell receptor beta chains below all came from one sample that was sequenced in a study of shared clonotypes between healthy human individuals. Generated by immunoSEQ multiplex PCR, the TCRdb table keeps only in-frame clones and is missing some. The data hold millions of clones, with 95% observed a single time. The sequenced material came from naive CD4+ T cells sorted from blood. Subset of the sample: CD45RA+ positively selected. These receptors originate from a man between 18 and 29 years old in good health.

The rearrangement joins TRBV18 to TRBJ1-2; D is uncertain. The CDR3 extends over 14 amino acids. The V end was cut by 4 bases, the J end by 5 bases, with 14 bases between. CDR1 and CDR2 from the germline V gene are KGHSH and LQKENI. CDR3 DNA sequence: TGTGCCAGCTCACTGGGAAGGGCGGAGTATGGCTACACCTTC. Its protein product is CASSLGRAEYGYTF.

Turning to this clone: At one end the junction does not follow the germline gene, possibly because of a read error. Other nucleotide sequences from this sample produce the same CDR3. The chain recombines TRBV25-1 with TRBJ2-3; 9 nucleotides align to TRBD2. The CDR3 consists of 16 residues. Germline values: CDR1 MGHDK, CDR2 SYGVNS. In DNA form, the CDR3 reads TGTGCCAGCAGTGAATATCGAGCGGGGGGCACGGATACGCAGTATTTT. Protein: CASSEYRAGGTDTQYF.

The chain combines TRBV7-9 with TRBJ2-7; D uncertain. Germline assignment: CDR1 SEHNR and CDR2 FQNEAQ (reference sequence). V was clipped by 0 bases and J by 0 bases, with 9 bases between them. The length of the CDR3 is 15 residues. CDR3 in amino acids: CASSLAAGTSYEQYF. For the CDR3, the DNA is TGTGCCAGCAGCTTAGCGGCAGGCACCTCCTACGAGCAGTACTTC.

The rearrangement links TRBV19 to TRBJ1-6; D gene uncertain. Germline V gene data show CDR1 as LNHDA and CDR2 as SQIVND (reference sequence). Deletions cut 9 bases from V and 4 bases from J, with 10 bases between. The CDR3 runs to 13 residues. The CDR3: CASHNFYNSPLHF. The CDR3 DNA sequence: TGTGCCAGCCACAATTTTTATAATTCACCCCTCCACTTT.

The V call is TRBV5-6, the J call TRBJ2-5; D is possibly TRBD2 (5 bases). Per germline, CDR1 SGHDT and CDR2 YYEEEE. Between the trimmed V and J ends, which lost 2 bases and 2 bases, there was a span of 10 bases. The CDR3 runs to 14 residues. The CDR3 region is CASSFGLDQETQYF. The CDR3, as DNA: TGTGCCAGCAGCTTCGGACTGGATCAAGAGACCCAGTACTTC.

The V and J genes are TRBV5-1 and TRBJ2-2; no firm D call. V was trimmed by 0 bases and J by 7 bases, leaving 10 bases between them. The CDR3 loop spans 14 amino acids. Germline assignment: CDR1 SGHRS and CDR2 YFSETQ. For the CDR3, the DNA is TGCGCCAGCAGCTTGGAATCGATACGCGGGGAGCTGTTTTTT. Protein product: CASSLESIRGELFF.

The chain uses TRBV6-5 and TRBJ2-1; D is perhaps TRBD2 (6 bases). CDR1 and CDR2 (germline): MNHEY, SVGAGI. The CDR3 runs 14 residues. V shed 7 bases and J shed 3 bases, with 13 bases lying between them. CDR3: CASTAGTHYNEQFF. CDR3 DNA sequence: TGTGCCAGCACAGCGGGCACCCACTACAATGAGCAGTTCTTC.

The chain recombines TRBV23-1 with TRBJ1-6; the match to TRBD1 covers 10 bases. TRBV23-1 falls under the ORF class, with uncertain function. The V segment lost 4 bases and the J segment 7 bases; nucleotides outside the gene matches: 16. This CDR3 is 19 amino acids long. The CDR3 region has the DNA TGCGCCAGCAGTCTTCCGGGACAGGGGACGAAGGGGTTGAATTCACCCCTCCACTTT. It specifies CASSLPGQGTKGLNSPLHF.

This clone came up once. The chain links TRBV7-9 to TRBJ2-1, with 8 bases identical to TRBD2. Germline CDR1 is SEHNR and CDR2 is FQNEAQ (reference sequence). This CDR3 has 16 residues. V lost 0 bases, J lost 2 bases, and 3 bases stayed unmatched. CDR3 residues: CASSLAGSGAYNEQFF. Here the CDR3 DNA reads TGTGCCAGCAGCTTAGCGGGTAGCGGGGCCTACAATGAGCAGTTCTTC.